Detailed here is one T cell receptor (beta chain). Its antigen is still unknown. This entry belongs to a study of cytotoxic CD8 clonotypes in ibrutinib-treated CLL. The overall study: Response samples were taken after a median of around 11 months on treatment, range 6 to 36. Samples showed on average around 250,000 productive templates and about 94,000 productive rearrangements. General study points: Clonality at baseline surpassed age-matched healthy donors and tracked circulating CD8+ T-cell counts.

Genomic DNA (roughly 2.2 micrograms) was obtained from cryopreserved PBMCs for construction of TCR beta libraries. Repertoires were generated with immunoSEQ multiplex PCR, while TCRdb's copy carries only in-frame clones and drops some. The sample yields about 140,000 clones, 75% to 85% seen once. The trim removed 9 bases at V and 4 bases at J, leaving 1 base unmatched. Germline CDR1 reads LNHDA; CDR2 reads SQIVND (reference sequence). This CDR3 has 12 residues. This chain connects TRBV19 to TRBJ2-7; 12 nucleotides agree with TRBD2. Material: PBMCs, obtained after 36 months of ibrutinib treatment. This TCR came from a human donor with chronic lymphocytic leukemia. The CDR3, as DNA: TGTGCCAGCGGGACTAGCGGGTACGAGCAGTACTTC. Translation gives CASGTSGYEQYF.